Sequencing of this T cell receptor beta chain was carried out in a study of blood T cell repertoires in COVID-19 (TCRdb year 2020). In terms of the full investigation: Samples from collaborators originated in the United States, Italy and Spain and spanned both the acute and convalescent phases of COVID-19. The dataset comprised deeply sampled blood TCRbeta repertoires from subjects exposed to, actively infected with, or recovered from COVID-19. The material from the prospective study consisted of cDNA or gDNA derived from T cells, B-cell-depleted T cells, or PBMCs. The samples were drawn from two sources: the first 160 participants of the ongoing ImmuneRACE study, and approximately 1,300 subjects contributed by 6 global collaborators. Where HLA class I and class II types were available, the types were taken from metadata supplied by the sample provider, not from assay-based typing. Sample metadata almost always included a de-identified subject ID, COVID-19 status, age in years and sex. The repertoires were made available in a free public database intended to serve as a resource for research on the immune response to SARS-CoV-2. Paper-wide results and their limitations: The amount of clinical and demographic metadata varied by source and participant and was provided uncurated.

The immunoSEQ Assay, a bias-controlled multiplex PCR, was used to amplify TCRbeta CDR3 regions from genomic DNA. The paper's processing steps were these. Nucleated cell counts per sample were estimated from amplification of reference gene primers within the assay. Sequence reads were collapsed and filtered to measure the absolute abundance of every unique TCRbeta CDR3 rearrangement. For each sample, productive Simpson clonality was calculated as the square root of Simpson's diversity index across productive rearrangements. TCRdb took over this immuneACCESS table, retaining in-frame rearrangements with V and J assigned. Such tables are incomplete; in checked studies, under half of the missing clones stem from an unresolved V gene, and the remainder is unexplained. V, J and clone size derive from that table, while D and trimming were established from the DNA sequence. Present in this sample are roughly 24,000 clones, approximately 81% of which were seen just once. The top ten constitute under 35% of the sample.

Whole blood was collected in K2EDTA tubes by collaborating institutions according to the institutions' own protocols. Collaborator samples were shipped for TCRbeta analysis as frozen whole blood, isolated PBMCs, or DNA extracted from either sample type. The CDR3 numbers 13 residues from cysteine through phenylalanine. Solely the CDR3 DNA is kept, with 39 bases framed from the first base. The junction carries 13 bases between V and J, which are trimmed by 10 bases and 4 bases respectively. From a lookup of the germline V gene (reference sequence), CDR1 and CDR2 are LNHDA and SQIVND. Concerning this clone itself: This clone's antigen is unknown. Within one base of it there is no much larger clone, and no base qualities were kept.

Sequencing was performed on peripheral blood. This sequence was found in a human donor in a cohort sampled during active COVID-19. Recombination linked TRBV19 to TRBJ2-2; TRBD1 is a possible D gene, resting on 6 matching bases. Here is the DNA: TGTGCCACATGGGGGCTGAGCACCGGGGAGCTGTTTTTT. Its amino acids are CATWGLSTGELFF.